This T cell receptor (beta chain) was found in a study of blood T cell repertoires in COVID-19. Study context: COVID-19 samples from acute and convalescent phases originated in the United States, Italy and Spain. PBMCs, B-cell-depleted T cells, or T cells provided the cDNA or gDNA that made up the material.

Per the original data handling: Cell counts per sample came from amplifying reference gene primers. Only in-frame clones appear in the TCRdb table, and some are missing; sequencing was by immunoSEQ multiplex PCR. That table supplies the V and J calls and clone size; D and trimming were determined from the DNA. There are about 210,000 clones in the sample; more than 70% occur only once, and 9.5% to 15% lies in the top ten. This CDR3 contains 15 residues. The V end lost 4 bases, the J end lost 5 bases, and 17 bases lay between the germline ends. Germline V gives CDR1 SNHLY, CDR2 FYNNEI. This receptor was obtained from a human donor in a cohort sampled during active COVID-19. V gene TRBV2 combines with J gene TRBJ1-1; the D is unclear. Sequences were obtained from peripheral blood. In DNA form, the CDR3 reads TGTGCCAGCAGTGTCACGGGAGGAGGGAGAACTGAAGCTTTCTTT. It translates to CASSVTGGGRTEAFF.